These T cell receptor beta chains were read from a single sample in a study of blood T cell repertoires in COVID-19. Clones were sequenced by immunoSEQ multiplex PCR, and TCRdb holds only the in-frame ones, with some missing. The sample shows 80,000 to 100,000 clones, approximately 74% of them seen only once. Material: peripheral blood. The receptors here all came from a man between 70 and 80 years old with COVID-19, enrolled during active disease. The CDR3 runs from the conserved cysteine through the conserved F or W. D genes are given only for firm matches. Size is omitted from some rows. Given values are once, few, many or a class for expanded clones.

J gene: TRBJ2-7
clone size: NA
V gene: TRBV19
D gene: NA
CDR3 DNA: TGTGCCAGTAGTATGGCGGCATCCTACGAGCAGTACTTC
CDR3 protein: CASSMAASYEQYF

J gene: TRBJ1-2
clone size: once
V gene: TRBV19
D gene: TRBD1
CDR3 DNA: TGTGCCAGTACTACTTTTCAAAGGACAGGGAACGTTAACTATGGCTACACCTTC
CDR3 protein: CASTTFQRTGNVNYGYTF

J gene: TRBJ2-1
clone size: NA
V gene: TRBV19
D gene: TRBD1
CDR3 DNA: TGTGCCAGTAGTTATGAAGGGGGCAAGGAGTTCGATGAGCAGTTCTTC
CDR3 protein: CASSYEGGKEFDEQFF

J gene: TRBJ2-1
clone size: NA
V gene: TRBV6-4
D gene: TRBD2
CDR3 DNA: TGTGCCAGCAGTGACGCGAGACTAGCGGGAGGGCCGGGTGAGCAGTTCTTC
CDR3 protein: CASSDARLAGGPGEQFF

J gene: TRBJ2-1
clone size: NA
V gene: TRBV15
D gene: NA
CDR3 DNA: TGTGCCACCAGCAGAGACCCGTACAATGAGCAGTTCTTC
CDR3 protein: CATSRDPYNEQFF

J gene: TRBJ1-2
clone size: NA
V gene: TRBV28
D gene: NA
CDR3 DNA: TGTGCCAGCAGTTTGTTCGGACTCGACTATGGCTACACCTTC
CDR3 protein: CASSLFGLDYGYTF

J gene: TRBJ2-7
clone size: few
V gene: TRBV6-5
D gene: NA
CDR3 DNA: TGTGCCAGCAGTTATGCAGGGATAGGGGACGAGCAGTACTTC
CDR3 protein: CASSYAGIGDEQYF

J gene: TRBJ2-7
clone size: NA
V gene: TRBV10-3
D gene: NA
CDR3 DNA: TGTGCCATCAGTGAGTCAGTTCGACAGGCCTACGAGCAGTACTTC
CDR3 protein: CAISESVRQAYEQYF

J gene: TRBJ2-5
clone size: NA
V gene: TRBV7-3
D gene: TRBD2
CDR3 DNA: TGTGCCAGCGGTCCTAGCGGTCAAGAGACCCAGTACTTC
CDR3 protein: CASGPSGQETQYF

J gene: TRBJ2-7
clone size: NA
V gene: TRBV30
D gene: NA
CDR3 DNA: TGTGCCTGGATCCGGACTACCACCTACGAGCAGTACTTC
CDR3 protein: CAWIRTTTYEQYF

J gene: TRBJ2-7
clone size: NA
V gene: TRBV7-6
D gene: TRBD1
CDR3 DNA: TGTGCCAGCAGCCTCCCGACAGGGGACTCCTACGAGCAGTACTTC
CDR3 protein: CASSLPTGDSYEQYF

J gene: TRBJ2-3
clone size: NA
V gene: TRBV15
D gene: TRBD2
CDR3 DNA: TGTGCCACCAGCAGAGACCTGACTAGCGGATCATTACCAGATACGCAGTATTTT
CDR3 protein: CATSRDLTSGSLPDTQYF

J gene: TRBJ2-7
clone size: NA
V gene: TRBV4-2
D gene: NA
CDR3 DNA: TGTGCCAGCAGCCAAGAGTTTGCTAGCTCCTACGAGCAGTACTTC
CDR3 protein: CASSQEFASSYEQYF

J gene: TRBJ2-2
clone size: NA
V gene: TRBV7-7
D gene: TRBD2
CDR3 DNA: TGTGCTAGCAGCCCGACGGGTTGGGGGGCTAGCGGGACCGGGGAGCTGTTTTTT
CDR3 protein: CASSPTGWGASGTGELFF

J gene: TRBJ2-5
clone size: NA
V gene: TRBV7-9
D gene: TRBD1
CDR3 DNA: TGTGCCAGCAGCTTGAGACAGGGTGGAGAGACCCAGTACTTC
CDR3 protein: CASSLRQGGETQYF

J gene: TRBJ2-1
clone size: NA
V gene: TRBV24-1
D gene: NA
CDR3 DNA: TGTGCCACCAGTGATTCAGGAGGGATGCTGTGGAATGAGCAGTTCTTC
CDR3 protein: CATSDSGGMLWNEQFF

J gene: TRBJ2-3
clone size: NA
V gene: TRBV7-9
D gene: NA
CDR3 DNA: TGTGCCAGCAGCTTATTCAATTACGGGGGTGGTACGCAGTATTTT
CDR3 protein: CASSLFNYGGGTQYF

J gene: TRBJ1-2
clone size: NA
V gene: TRBV5-1
D gene: TRBD1
CDR3 DNA: TGCGCCAGCAGCTTGGGGGCAGGGGGCGCAGACTATGGCTACACCTTC
CDR3 protein: CASSLGAGGADYGYTF

J gene: TRBJ1-6
clone size: NA
V gene: TRBV9
D gene: TRBD1
CDR3 DNA: TGTGCCAGCAGCGTGGGACAGGGGGATTCACCCCTCCACTTT
CDR3 protein: CASSVGQGDSPLHF

J gene: TRBJ2-4
clone size: few
V gene: TRBV19
D gene: TRBD2
CDR3 DNA: TGTGCCAGTAGTCCTCGGGAGGTCCTAACCAAAAACATTCAGTACTTC
CDR3 protein: CASSPREVLTKNIQYF

J gene: TRBJ2-5
clone size: NA
V gene: TRBV19
D gene: NA
CDR3 DNA: TGTGCCTCCAGGGGCCTACTAGCGAGAGAGACCCAGTACTTC
CDR3 protein: CASRGLLARETQYF

J gene: TRBJ2-1
clone size: NA
V gene: TRBV24-1
D gene: TRBD1
CDR3 DNA: TGTGCCACCAGTGATTCGGATTCCCTGACAGGGCTTGTCTACAATGAGCAGTTCTTC
CDR3 protein: CATSDSDSLTGLVYNEQFF

J gene: TRBJ1-1
clone size: few
V gene: TRBV6-1
D gene: NA
CDR3 DNA: TGTGCCAGCAGTGAAGCGCAGGTAGTCCCTAACGCTGAAGCTTTCTTT
CDR3 protein: CASSEAQVVPNAEAFF

J gene: TRBJ2-7
clone size: NA
V gene: TRBV18
D gene: TRBD1
CDR3 DNA: TGTGCCAGCTCGCCTCCAAACAGGGGAACCTACGAGCAGTACTTC
CDR3 protein: CASSPPNRGTYEQYF

J gene: TRBJ1-1
clone size: NA
V gene: TRBV14
D gene: NA
CDR3 DNA: TGTGCCAGCAGCCAACTCGGGAGAGGAATTGGCACTGAAGCTTTCTTT
CDR3 protein: CASSQLGRGIGTEAFF

J gene: TRBJ1-3
clone size: few
V gene: TRBV4-1
D gene: TRBD1
CDR3 DNA: TGCGCCAGCAGCCAAGACAGGGGGCTTGGAAACACCATATATTTT
CDR3 protein: CASSQDRGLGNTIYF

J gene: TRBJ1-1
clone size: NA
V gene: TRBV5-1
D gene: NA
CDR3 DNA: TGCGCCAGCAGCTTAGGACAGATGAACACTGAAGCTTTCTTT
CDR3 protein: CASSLGQMNTEAFF

J gene: TRBJ1-2
clone size: NA
V gene: TRBV9
D gene: NA
CDR3 DNA: TGTGCCAGCAGCGTAGCAGGGGCTGCGTTGGTTGGCTACACCTTC
CDR3 protein: CASSVAGAALVGYTF

J gene: TRBJ2-1
clone size: NA
V gene: TRBV6-8
D gene: TRBD2
CDR3 DNA: TGTGCCAGCAGTTACCGCTTGGCCCGACTAGCTGACATAAATGAGCAGTTCTTC
CDR3 protein: CASSYRLARLADINEQFF

J gene: TRBJ1-1
clone size: NA
V gene: TRBV4-3
D gene: NA
CDR3 DNA: TGCGCCAGCAGCCTTACCGGGGGAGCGCGGGGTTATGGCACTGAAGCTTTCTTT
CDR3 protein: CASSLTGGARGYGTEAFF

J gene: TRBJ2-5
clone size: NA
V gene: TRBV9
D gene: NA
CDR3 DNA: TGTGCCAGCAGCGTAAACTCACAAGAGACCCAGTACTTC
CDR3 protein: CASSVNSQETQYF

J gene: TRBJ2-7
clone size: NA
V gene: TRBV7-3
D gene: TRBD2
CDR3 DNA: TGTGCCAGCAGCCGGACTAGCGGGAGGGTTAATATGTACTTC
CDR3 protein: CASSRTSGRVNMYF

J gene: TRBJ1-1
clone size: once
V gene: TRBV5-5
D gene: NA
CDR3 DNA: TGTGCCAGCAGCAGGACAGTTAGGGACACTGAAGCTTTCTTT
CDR3 protein: CASSRTVRDTEAFF

J gene: TRBJ1-3
clone size: few
V gene: TRBV5-1
D gene: TRBD1
CDR3 DNA: TGCGCCAGCAGCCCGACAGGGGATTTCTCTGGAAACACCATATATTTT
CDR3 protein: CASSPTGDFSGNTIYF

J gene: TRBJ2-2
clone size: NA
V gene: TRBV29-1
D gene: NA
CDR3 DNA: TGCAGCACGGACGGCGGGGGCTCCACCGGGGAGCTGTTTTTT
CDR3 protein: CSTDGGGSTGELFF

J gene: TRBJ2-6
clone size: NA
V gene: TRBV21-1
D gene: NA
CDR3 DNA: TGTGCCAGCAGCAAGACAGGGGTTAGCTCTGGGGCCAACGTCCTGACTTTC
CDR3 protein: CASSKTGVSSGANVLTF

J gene: TRBJ1-2
clone size: few
V gene: TRBV15
D gene: TRBD1
CDR3 DNA: TGTGCCACCAGCAGGGGTAGACAGGGGTCCCTAGGCCACTATGGCTACACCTTC
CDR3 protein: CATSRGRQGSLGHYGYTF

J gene: TRBJ2-7
clone size: NA
V gene: TRBV11-3
D gene: TRBD2
CDR3 DNA: TGTGCCAGCAGCTTAGATCCTGTAGGCGGGAGGCCCTCCTACGAGCAGTACTTC
CDR3 protein: CASSLDPVGGRPSYEQYF

J gene: TRBJ1-4
clone size: NA
V gene: TRBV27
D gene: NA
CDR3 DNA: TGTGGGCTGTGGTGGCAGTTTAATGAAAAACTGTTTTTT
CDR3 protein: CGLWWQFNEKLFF

J gene: TRBJ1-4
clone size: NA
V gene: TRBV28
D gene: NA
CDR3 DNA: TGTGCCAGCAGAAGGGGAAATGAAAAACTGTTTTTT
CDR3 protein: CASRRGNEKLFF

J gene: TRBJ2-1
clone size: NA
V gene: TRBV29-1
D gene: TRBD1
CDR3 DNA: TGCAGCGTTGACACGGACAGGGGGGCTGAGCAGTTCTTC
CDR3 protein: CSVDTDRGAEQFF

J gene: TRBJ2-2
clone size: NA
V gene: TRBV11-2
D gene: NA
CDR3 DNA: TGTGCCAGCAGCTACAGGGCGGAGGTCACCGGGGAGCTGTTTTTT
CDR3 protein: CASSYRAEVTGELFF

J gene: TRBJ2-1
clone size: many
V gene: TRBV11-2
D gene: TRBD2
CDR3 DNA: TGTGCCAGCAGCTTGGGACTAGATTCTGTCTTC
CDR3 protein: CASSLGLDSVF

J gene: TRBJ1-2
clone size: NA
V gene: TRBV28
D gene: TRBD1
CDR3 DNA: TGTGCCAGCAGTCGACAGGGTTCTCTCTATGGCTACACCTTC
CDR3 protein: CASSRQGSLYGYTF

J gene: TRBJ1-1
clone size: NA
V gene: TRBV27
D gene: NA
CDR3 DNA: TGTGCCAGCAGTTTTTACGGGAACACTGAAGCTTTCTTT
CDR3 protein: CASSFYGNTEAFF

J gene: TRBJ1-6
clone size: NA
V gene: TRBV7-8
D gene: NA
CDR3 DNA: TGTGCCAGCAGCTTAGTGAGGGGGAATTCACCCCTCCACTTT
CDR3 protein: CASSLVRGNSPLHF

J gene: TRBJ2-3
clone size: NA
V gene: TRBV11-2
D gene: NA
CDR3 DNA: TGTGCCAGCAGCTCTAGCACAGATACGCAGTATTTT
CDR3 protein: CASSSSTDTQYF

J gene: TRBJ2-2
clone size: once
V gene: TRBV19
D gene: NA
CDR3 DNA: TGTGCCAGTAGTCTTTCTTCTAGGAACACCGGGGAGCTGTTTTTT
CDR3 protein: CASSLSSRNTGELFF

J gene: TRBJ2-2
clone size: NA
V gene: TRBV7-2
D gene: NA
CDR3 DNA: TGTGCCAGCAGCTTAGGCGGGACCGGGGAGCTGTTTTTT
CDR3 protein: CASSLGGTGELFF

J gene: TRBJ2-3
clone size: NA
V gene: TRBV27
D gene: TRBD2
CDR3 DNA: TGTGCCAGCAGCCGAGGAAGATTGGACGAGGCGGGAGGGCATATAACAGATACGCAGTATTTT
CDR3 protein: CASSRGRLDEAGGHITDTQYF

J gene: TRBJ2-7
clone size: NA
V gene: TRBV7-2
D gene: TRBD2
CDR3 DNA: TGTGCCAGCAGCTTAGGGAGCGGGAGGGCGAGCGAGCAGTACTTC
CDR3 protein: CASSLGSGRASEQYF

J gene: TRBJ2-1
clone size: NA
V gene: TRBV15
D gene: NA
CDR3 DNA: TGTGCCACCAGCAGAGGTCAGGGATCCTACAATGAGCAGTTCTTC
CDR3 protein: CATSRGQGSYNEQFF

J gene: TRBJ1-5
clone size: NA
V gene: TRBV27
D gene: NA
CDR3 DNA: TGTGCCAGCACTCCCTCAGCGAGGAATCAGCCCCAGCATTTT
CDR3 protein: CASTPSARNQPQHF

J gene: TRBJ2-1
clone size: NA
V gene: TRBV15
D gene: TRBD2
CDR3 DNA: TGTGCCACCAGCAGAGGACTAGCGGGAGAGGGTGAGCAGTTCTTC
CDR3 protein: CATSRGLAGEGEQFF

J gene: TRBJ1-5
clone size: NA
V gene: TRBV6-2/TRBV6-3
D gene: TRBD1
CDR3 DNA: TGTGCCAGCAGTTACACGGACAGGGTATATAGCAATCAGCCCCAGCATTTT
CDR3 protein: CASSYTDRVYSNQPQHF

J gene: TRBJ1-1
clone size: NA
V gene: TRBV19
D gene: TRBD1
CDR3 DNA: TGTGCCAGTAGTATTACCGGGACAGCGAACACTGAAGCTTTCTTT
CDR3 protein: CASSITGTANTEAFF